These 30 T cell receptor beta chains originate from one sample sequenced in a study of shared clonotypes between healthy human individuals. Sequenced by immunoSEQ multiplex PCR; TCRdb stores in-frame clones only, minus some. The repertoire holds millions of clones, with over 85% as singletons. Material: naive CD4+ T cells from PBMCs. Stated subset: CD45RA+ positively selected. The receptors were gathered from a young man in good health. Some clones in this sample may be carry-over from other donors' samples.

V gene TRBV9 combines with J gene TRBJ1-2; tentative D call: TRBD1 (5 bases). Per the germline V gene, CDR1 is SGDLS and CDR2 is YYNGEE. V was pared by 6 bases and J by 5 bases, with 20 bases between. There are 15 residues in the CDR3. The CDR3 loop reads CASNGPRGRKYGYTF. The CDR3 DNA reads TGTGCCAGCAACGGGCCCCGGGGACGGAAATATGGCTACACCTTC.

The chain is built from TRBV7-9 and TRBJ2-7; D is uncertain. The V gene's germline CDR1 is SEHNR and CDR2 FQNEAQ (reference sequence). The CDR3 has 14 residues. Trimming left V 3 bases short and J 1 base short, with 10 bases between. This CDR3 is CASSFEFPSYEQYF. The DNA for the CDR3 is TGTGCCAGCAGCTTCGAGTTCCCGTCCTACGAGCAGTACTTC.

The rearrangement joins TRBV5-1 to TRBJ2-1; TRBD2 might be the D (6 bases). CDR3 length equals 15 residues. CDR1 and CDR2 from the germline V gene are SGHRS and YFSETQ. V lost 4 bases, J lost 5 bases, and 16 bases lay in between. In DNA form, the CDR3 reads TGCGCCAGCAGCGGAGCGGGCACACCAGACAATGAGCAGTTCTTC. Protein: CASSGAGTPDNEQFF.

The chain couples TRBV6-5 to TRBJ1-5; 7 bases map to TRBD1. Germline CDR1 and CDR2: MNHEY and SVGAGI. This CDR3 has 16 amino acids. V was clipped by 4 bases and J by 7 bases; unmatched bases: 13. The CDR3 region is CASSSYRDRREQPQHF. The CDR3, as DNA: TGTGCCAGCAGTTCCTATCGGGACAGACGAGAACAGCCCCAGCATTTT.

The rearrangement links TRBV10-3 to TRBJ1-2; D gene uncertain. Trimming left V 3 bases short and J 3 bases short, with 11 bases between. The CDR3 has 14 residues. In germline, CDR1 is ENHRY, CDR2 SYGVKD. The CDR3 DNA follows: TGTGCCATCAGTGACTCGGGAGTTCACTATGGCTACACCTTC. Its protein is CAISDSGVHYGYTF.

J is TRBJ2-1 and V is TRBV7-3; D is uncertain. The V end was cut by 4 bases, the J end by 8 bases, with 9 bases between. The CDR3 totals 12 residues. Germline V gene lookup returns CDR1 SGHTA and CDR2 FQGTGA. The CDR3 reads CASSSVGYEQFF. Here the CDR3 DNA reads TGTGCCAGCAGCTCCGTAGGATATGAGCAGTTCTTC.

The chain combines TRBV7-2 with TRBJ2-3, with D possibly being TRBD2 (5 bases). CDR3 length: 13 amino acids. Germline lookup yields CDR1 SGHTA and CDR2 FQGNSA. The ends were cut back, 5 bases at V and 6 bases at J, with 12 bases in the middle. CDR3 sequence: CASSLGLRDTQYF. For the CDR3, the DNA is TGTGCCAGCAGCCTCGGACTGCGGGATACGCAGTATTTT.

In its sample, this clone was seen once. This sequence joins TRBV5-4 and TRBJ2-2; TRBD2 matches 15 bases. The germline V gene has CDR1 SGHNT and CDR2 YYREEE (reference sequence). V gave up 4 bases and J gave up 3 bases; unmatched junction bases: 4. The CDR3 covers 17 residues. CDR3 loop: CASSTWTSGRDTGELFF. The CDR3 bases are TGTGCCAGCAGCACCTGGACTAGCGGGAGGGACACCGGGGAGCTGTTTTTT.

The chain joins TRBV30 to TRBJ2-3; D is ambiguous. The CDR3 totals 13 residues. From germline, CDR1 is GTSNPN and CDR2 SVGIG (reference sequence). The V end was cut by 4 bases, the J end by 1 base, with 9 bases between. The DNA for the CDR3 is TGTGCCTGGACAGAAGGCGGCACAGATACGCAGTATTTT. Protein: CAWTEGGTDTQYF. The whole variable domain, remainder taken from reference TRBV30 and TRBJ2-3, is SQTIHQWPATLVQPVGSPLSLECTVEGTSNPNLYWYRQAAGRGLQLLFYSVGIGQISSEVPQNLSASRPQDRQFILSSKKLLLSDSGFYLCAWTEGGTDTQYFGPGTRLTVL.

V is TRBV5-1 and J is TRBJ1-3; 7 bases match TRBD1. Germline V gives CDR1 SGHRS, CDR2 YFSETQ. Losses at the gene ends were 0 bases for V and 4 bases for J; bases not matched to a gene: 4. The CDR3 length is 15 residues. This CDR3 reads CASSLVGQDGNTIYF. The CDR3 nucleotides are TGCGCCAGCAGCTTGGTTGGACAGGACGGAAACACCATATATTTT. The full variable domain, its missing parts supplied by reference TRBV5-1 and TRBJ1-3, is KAGVTQTPRYLIKTRGQQVTLSCSPISGHRSVSWYQQTPGQGLQFLFEYFSETQRNKGNFPGRFSGRQFSNSRSEMNVSTLELGDSALYLCASSLVGQDGNTIYFGEGSWLTVV.

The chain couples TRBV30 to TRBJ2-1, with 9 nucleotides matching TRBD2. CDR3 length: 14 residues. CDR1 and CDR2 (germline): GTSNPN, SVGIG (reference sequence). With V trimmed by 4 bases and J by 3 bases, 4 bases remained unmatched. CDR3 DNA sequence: TGTGCCTGGACCGGGACTAGCAGCTACAATGAGCAGTTCTTC. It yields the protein CAWTGTSSYNEQFF.

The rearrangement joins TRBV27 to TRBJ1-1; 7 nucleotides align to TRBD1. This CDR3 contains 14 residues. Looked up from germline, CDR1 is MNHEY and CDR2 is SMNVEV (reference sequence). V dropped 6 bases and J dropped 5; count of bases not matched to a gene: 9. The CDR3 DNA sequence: TGTGCCAGCAGATGGACAGGCGGAGAGACTGAAGCTTTCTTT. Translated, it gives CASRWTGGETEAFF.

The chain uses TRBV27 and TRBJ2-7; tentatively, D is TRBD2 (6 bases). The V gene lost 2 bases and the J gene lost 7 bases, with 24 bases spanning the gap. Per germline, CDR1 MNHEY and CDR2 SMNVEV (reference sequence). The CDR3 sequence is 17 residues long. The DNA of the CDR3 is TGTGCCAGCAGTTTAACCAAGTCGGCTAGCGCCTCTGGGGAGCAGTACTTC. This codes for CASSLTKSASASGEQYF.

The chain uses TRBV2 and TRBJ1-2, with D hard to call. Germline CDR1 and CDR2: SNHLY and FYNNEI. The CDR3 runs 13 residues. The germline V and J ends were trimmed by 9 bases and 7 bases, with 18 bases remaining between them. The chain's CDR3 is CASVSERGVGYTF. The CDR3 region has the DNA TGTGCCAGTGTCTCGGAGCGAGGAGTTGGCTACACCTTC. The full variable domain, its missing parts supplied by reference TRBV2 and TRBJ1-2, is EPEVTQTPSHQVTQMGQEVILRCVPISNHLYFYWYRQILGQKVEFLVSFYNNEISEKSEIFDDQFSVERPDGSNFTLKIRSTKLEDSAMYFCASVSERGVGYTFGSGTRLTVV.

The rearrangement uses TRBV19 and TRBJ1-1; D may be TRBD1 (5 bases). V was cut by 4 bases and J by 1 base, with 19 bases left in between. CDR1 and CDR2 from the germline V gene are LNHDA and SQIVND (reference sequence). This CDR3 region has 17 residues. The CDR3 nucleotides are TGTGCCAGTAGTAAAACCTGGGACTCCTACGGGAACACTGAAGCTTTCTTT. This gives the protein CASSKTWDSYGNTEAFF.

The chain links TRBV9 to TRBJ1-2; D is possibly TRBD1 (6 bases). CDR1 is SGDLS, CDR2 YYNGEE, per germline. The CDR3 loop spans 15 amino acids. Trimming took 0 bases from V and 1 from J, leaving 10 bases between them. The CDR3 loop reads CASSVAGENNYGYTF. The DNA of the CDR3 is TGTGCCAGCAGCGTAGCAGGGGAAAATAACTATGGCTACACCTTC. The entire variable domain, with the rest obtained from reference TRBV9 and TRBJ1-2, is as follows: DSGVTQTPKHLITATGQRVTLRCSPRSGDLSVYWYQQSLDQGLQFLIQYYNGEERAKGNILERFSAQQFPDLHSELNLSSLELGDSALYFCASSVAGENNYGYTFGSGTRLTVV.

Here the CDR3 DNA reads TGTGCCAGCAGCTCCCGACTAGCGGGAGGAGATACGCAGTATTTT. It specifies CASSSRLAGGDTQYF. The rearrangement joins TRBV5-4 to TRBJ2-3; 13 nucleotides agree with TRBD2. This CDR3 is 15 amino acids long. Trimming at V came to 3 bases and at J to 5 bases, leaving 3 bases not matched to a gene. CDR1 SGHNT and CDR2 YYREEE come from the germline V gene (reference sequence). Combining the CDR3 with reference TRBV5-4 and TRBJ2-3 gives the whole variable domain ETGVTQSPTHLIKTRGQQVTLRCSSQSGHNTVSWYQQALGQGPQFIFQYYREEENGRGNFPPRFSGLQFPNYSSELNVNALELDDSALYLCASSSRLAGGDTQYFGPGTRLTVL.

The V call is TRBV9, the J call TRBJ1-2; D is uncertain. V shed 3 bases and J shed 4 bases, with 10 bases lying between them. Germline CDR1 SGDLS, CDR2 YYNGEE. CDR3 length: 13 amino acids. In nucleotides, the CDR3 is TGTGCCAGCAGCGACGGAAAGAGCTATGGCTACACCTTC. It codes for CASSDGKSYGYTF.

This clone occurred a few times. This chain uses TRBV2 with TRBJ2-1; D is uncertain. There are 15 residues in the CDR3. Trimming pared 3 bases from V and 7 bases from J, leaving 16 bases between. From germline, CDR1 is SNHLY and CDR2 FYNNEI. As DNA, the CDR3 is TGTGCCAGCAGTGACCATAGCACTATCCGGAATGAGCAGTTCTTC. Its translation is CASSDHSTIRNEQFF.

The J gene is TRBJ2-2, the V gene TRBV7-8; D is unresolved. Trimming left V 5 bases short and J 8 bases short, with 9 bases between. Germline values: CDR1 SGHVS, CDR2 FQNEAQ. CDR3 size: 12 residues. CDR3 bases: TGTGCCAGCAGCCGACCCGCGGGGGAGCTGTTTTTT. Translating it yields CASSRPAGELFF.

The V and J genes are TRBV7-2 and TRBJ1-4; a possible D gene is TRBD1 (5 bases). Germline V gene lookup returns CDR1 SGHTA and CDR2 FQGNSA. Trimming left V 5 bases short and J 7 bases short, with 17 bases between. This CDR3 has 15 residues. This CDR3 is CASSIRAGLVEKLFF. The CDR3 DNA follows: TGTGCCAGCAGCATAAGAGCAGGGTTGGTTGAAAAACTGTTTTTT.

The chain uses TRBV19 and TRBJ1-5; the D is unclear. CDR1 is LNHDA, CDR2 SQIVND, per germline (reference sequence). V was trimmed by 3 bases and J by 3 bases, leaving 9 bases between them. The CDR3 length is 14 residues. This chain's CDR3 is CASSIRKLNQPQHF. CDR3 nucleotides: TGTGCCAGTAGTATTAGGAAACTCAATCAGCCCCAGCATTTT.

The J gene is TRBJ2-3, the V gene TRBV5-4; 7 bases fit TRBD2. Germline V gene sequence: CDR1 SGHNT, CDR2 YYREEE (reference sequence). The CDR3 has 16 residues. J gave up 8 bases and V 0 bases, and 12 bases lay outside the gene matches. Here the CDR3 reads CASSLAGRRDMVTQYF. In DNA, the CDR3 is TGTGCCAGCAGCTTGGCCGGGAGGCGGGATATGGTTACGCAGTATTTT.

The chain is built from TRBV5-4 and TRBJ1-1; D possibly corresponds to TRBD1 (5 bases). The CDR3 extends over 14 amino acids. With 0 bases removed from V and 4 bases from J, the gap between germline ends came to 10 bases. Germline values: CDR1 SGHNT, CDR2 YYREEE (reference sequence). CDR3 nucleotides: TGTGCCAGCAGCTTGGAGAGGGGAGGCACTGAAGCTTTCTTT. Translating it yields CASSLERGGTEAFF.

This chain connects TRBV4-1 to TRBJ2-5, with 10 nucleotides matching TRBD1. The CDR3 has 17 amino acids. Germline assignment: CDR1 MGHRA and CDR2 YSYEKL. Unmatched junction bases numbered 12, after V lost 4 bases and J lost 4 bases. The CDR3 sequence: CASSRSSGQGGRETQYF. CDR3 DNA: TGCGCCAGCAGCCGATCCAGCGGACAGGGGGGACGAGAGACCCAGTACTTC.

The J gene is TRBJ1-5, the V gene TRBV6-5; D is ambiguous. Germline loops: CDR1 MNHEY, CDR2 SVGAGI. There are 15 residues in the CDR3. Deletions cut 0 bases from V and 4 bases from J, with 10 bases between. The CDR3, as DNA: TGTGCCAGCAGTTACTCGTGGGATACGAATCAGCCCCAGCATTTT. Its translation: CASSYSWDTNQPQHF.

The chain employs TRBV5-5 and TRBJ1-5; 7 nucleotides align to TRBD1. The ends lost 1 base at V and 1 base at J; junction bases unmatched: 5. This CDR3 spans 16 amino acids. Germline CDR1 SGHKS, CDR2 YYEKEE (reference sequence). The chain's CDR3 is CASSLLGGESNQPQHF. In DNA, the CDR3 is TGTGCCAGCAGCTTGCTAGGGGGCGAGAGCAATCAGCCCCAGCATTTT.

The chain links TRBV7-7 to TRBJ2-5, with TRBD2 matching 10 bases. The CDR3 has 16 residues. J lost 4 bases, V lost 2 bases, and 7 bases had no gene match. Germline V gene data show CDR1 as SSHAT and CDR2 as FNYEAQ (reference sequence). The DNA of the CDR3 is TGTGCCAGCAGCTTATCTAGCGGGAGTAGGGGAGAGACCCAGTACTTC. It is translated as CASSLSSGSRGETQYF.

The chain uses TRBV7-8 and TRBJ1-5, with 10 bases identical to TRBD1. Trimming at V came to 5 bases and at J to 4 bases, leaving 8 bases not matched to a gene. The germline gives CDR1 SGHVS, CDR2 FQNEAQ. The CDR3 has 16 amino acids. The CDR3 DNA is TGTGCCAGCAGCCCAGGACAGGGGGAATGGAATCAGCCCCAGCATTTT. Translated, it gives CASSPGQGEWNQPQHF.

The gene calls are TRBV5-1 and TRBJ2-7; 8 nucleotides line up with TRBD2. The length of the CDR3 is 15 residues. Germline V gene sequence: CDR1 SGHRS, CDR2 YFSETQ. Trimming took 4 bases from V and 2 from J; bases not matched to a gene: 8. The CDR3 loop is CASSIRGGAAYEQYF. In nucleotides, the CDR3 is TGCGCCAGCAGCATCCGGGGGGGCGCCGCCTACGAGCAGTACTTC. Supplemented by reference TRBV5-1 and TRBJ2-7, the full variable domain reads KAGVTQTPRYLIKTRGQQVTLSCSPISGHRSVSWYQQTPGQGLQFLFEYFSETQRNKGNFPGRFSGRQFSNSRSEMNVSTLELGDSALYLCASSIRGGAAYEQYFGPGTRLTVT.